Listed here are 15 T cell receptor beta chains from one sample, sequenced in a study of T-cell reconstitution after alpha-beta-depleted transplantation in children. It was with unique molecular identifiers that the TCRbeta library was prepared. TCRdb passed the PCR reads through MiXCR, listing each CDR3 protein once. The sample lists about 300,000 distinct CDR3 sequences, roughly a tenth seen once, with less than 9% in the top ten. This specimen was PBMCs, taken before TCRalphabeta/CD19-depleted stem cell transplant. Every receptor here comes from a boy under two years old with acute myeloid leukemia, due to receive a stem cell transplant.

Notes on this clonotype: Given a much more abundant clone one base away, this may be a read error. J is TRBJ2-1 and V is TRBV4-2, with a tentative D call TRBD2 (6 bases). V lost 8 bases, J lost 6 bases, and 20 bases lay in between. The V gene's germline CDR1 is LGHNA and CDR2 YNFKEQ. CDR3 length: 15 amino acids. DNA for the CDR3: TGTGCCAGCTGTAACGGGACTCCCCCTTGCAATGAGCAGTTCTTC. Amino acids: CASCNGTPPCNEQFF.

This clonotype was counted between two and nine times. This chain connects TRBV7-2 to TRBJ2-3; TRBD2 matches 15 bases. The germline V gene encodes CDR1 SGHTA and CDR2 FQGNSA. V was clipped by 4 bases and J by 4 bases; unmatched bases: 0. The CDR3 is 15 residues long. CDR3 amino acids: CASSWTSGRADTQYF. Here the CDR3 DNA reads TGTGCCAGCAGCTGGACTAGCGGGAGGGCAGATACGCAGTATTTT. The variable domain in full, completed from reference TRBV7-2 and TRBJ2-3, reads GAGVSQSPSNKVTEKGKDVELRCDPISGHTALYWYRQSLGQGLEFLIYFQGNSAPDKSGLPSDRFSAERTGGSVSTLTIQRTQQEDSAVYLCASSWTSGRADTQYFGPGTRLTVL.

This clonotype was counted ten times or more. The chain employs TRBV2 and TRBJ2-5, with D possibly being TRBD1 (6 bases). CDR3 size: 15 residues. Trimming left V 1 base short and J 2 bases short, with 11 bases between. CDR1 is SNHLY and CDR2 is FYNNEI in the germline V gene. CDR3 protein: CASSEETGEQETQYF. The CDR3 DNA reads TGTGCCAGCAGTGAAGAGACAGGTGAACAAGAGACCCAGTACTTC.

This clonotype was found many times. The gene calls are TRBV7-2 and TRBJ2-1; maybe TRBD2 (6 bases). Trimming stripped 3 bases from V and 6 bases from J, with 12 bases between. This CDR3 is built from 14 residues. Germline V gene data show CDR1 as SGHTA and CDR2 as FQGNSA. In DNA, the CDR3 is TGTGCCAGCAGCTTCTCTCGGGGGTCCAATGAGCAGTTCTTC. It codes for CASSFSRGSNEQFF.

This clonotype was picked up many times. V gene TRBV5-1 combines with J gene TRBJ2-7, with TRBD1 matching over 8 bases. The V gene's germline CDR1 is SGHRS and CDR2 YFSETQ. The CDR3 consists of 17 residues. V lost 2 bases to trimming and J lost 2 bases; unmatched junction nucleotides: 12. The CDR3 region is CASSLGQGAQGTYEQYF. CDR3 coding DNA: TGCGCCAGCAGCTTAGGGCAGGGGGCCCAAGGAACCTACGAGCAGTACTTC.

The table lists this clonotype with many counts. The chain uses TRBV5-1 and TRBJ2-1, with D perhaps matching TRBD1 or TRBD2 (5 bases each). The CDR3 has 16 amino acids. Trimming cost V 1 base and J 0 bases, with 11 bases left between them. In germline, CDR1 is SGHRS, CDR2 YFSETQ. CDR3 sequence reads: CASSLRDVSSYNEQFF. CDR3 sequence (DNA): TGCGCCAGCAGCTTGCGGGACGTTAGCTCCTACAATGAGCAGTTCTTC.

This clonotype occurred many times. This chain uses TRBV2 with TRBJ2-7, with a weak D call TRBD2 (6 bases). Between the trimmed V and J ends, which lost 1 base and 2 bases, there was a span of 12 bases. The CDR3 is 15 amino acids. Per the germline V gene, CDR1 is SNHLY and CDR2 is FYNNEI. CDR3 nucleotides: TGTGCCAGCAGTGAAGGGGAGCGGGTGACCTACGAGCAGTACTTC. It translates to CASSEGERVTYEQYF.

This clonotype has more than one count but fewer than ten. This CDR3 is CASSWAGTREETQYF. The DNA for the CDR3 is TGTGCCAGCAGCTGGGCCGGGACTAGAGAAGAGACCCAGTACTTC. This chain links TRBV7-3 with TRBJ2-5, with 8 bases matching TRBD2. The CDR3 sequence is 15 residues long. V lost 4 bases to trimming and J lost 3 bases; unmatched junction nucleotides: 7. Germline values: CDR1 SGHTA, CDR2 FQGTGA.

This clonotype was counted many times. The rearrangement joins TRBV7-3 to TRBJ2-3; 9 positions match TRBD1. Germline V gene sequence: CDR1 SGHTA, CDR2 FQGTGA. CDR3 length: 14 amino acids. The J segment lost 6 bases and the V segment lost 5 bases, leaving 6 bases of the junction unmatched. Here the CDR3 reads CASSKTGGADTQYF. The CDR3 DNA sequence: TGTGCCAGCAGCAAAACAGGGGGCGCGGATACGCAGTATTTT.

V is TRBV11-2 and J is TRBJ2-1; 14 bases fit TRBD2. The ends lost 6 bases at V and 0 bases at J; junction bases unmatched: 13. Looked up from germline, CDR1 is SGHAT and CDR2 is FQNNGV. CDR3 size: 20 residues. The CDR3 reads CASSHNTGTSGGSSYNEQFF. The CDR3, as DNA: TGTGCCAGCAGTCATAATACCGGGACTAGCGGGGGTAGCTCCTACAATGAGCAGTTCTTC.

This clonotype was seen repeatedly, ten times or more. V is TRBV6-5 and J is TRBJ2-1; TRBD2 matches 7 bases. Germline CDR1 and CDR2: MNHEY and SVGAGI. With V trimmed by 5 bases and J by 2 bases, 12 bases remained unmatched. The length of the CDR3 is 17 residues. As DNA, the CDR3 is TGTGCCAGCAGTCCTAGCGGAAACCTCCCAACCTACAATGAGCAGTTCTTC. Translating gives CASSPSGNLPTYNEQFF.

This clonotype was found once. This may stem from a read error, because a much larger clone lies one nucleotide away. The chain carries TRBV7-2 and TRBJ2-3; no firm D call. This CDR3 spans 12 amino acids. Trimming pared 3 bases from V and 7 bases from J, leaving 8 bases between. Germline CDR1 is SGHTA and CDR2 is FQGNSA. The CDR3: CASSFGPHTQYF. CDR3 nucleotides: TGTGCCAGCAGCTTTGGTCCACATACGCAGTATTTT. The whole variable domain, filled in from reference TRBV7-2 and TRBJ2-3, reads GAGVSQSPSNKVTEKGKDVELRCDPISGHTALYWYRQSLGQGLEFLIYFQGNSAPDKSGLPSDRFSAERTGGSVSTLTIQRTQQEDSAVYLCASSFGPHTQYFGPGTRLTVL.

The rearrangement joins TRBV11-2 to TRBJ2-1; maybe TRBD2 (6 bases). Germline loops: CDR1 SGHAT, CDR2 FQNNGV. V was pared by 0 bases and J by 9 bases, with 15 bases between. This CDR3 has 15 residues. The CDR3 region is CASSLDGGTSGEQFF. The CDR3, as DNA: TGTGCCAGCAGCTTAGATGGCGGGACCAGCGGTGAGCAGTTCTTC.

This clonotype appeared many times. V and J are TRBV18 and TRBJ2-7; tentatively, D is TRBD2 (6 bases). Germline V gene sequence: CDR1 KGHSH, CDR2 LQKENI. With 3 bases removed from V and 3 bases from J, the gap between germline ends came to 6 bases. The CDR3 loop spans 12 amino acids. This CDR3 reads CASSPGLYEQYF. CDR3 nucleotides: TGTGCCAGCTCACCGGGACTCTACGAGCAGTACTTC.

In its sample, this clonotype was seen many times. The chain joins TRBV7-7 to TRBJ1-1, with D hard to call. Germline CDR1 and CDR2: SSHAT and FNYEAQ (reference sequence). This CDR3 is 8 amino acids long. CDR3 sequence (DNA): TGTGCTATGACTGAAGCTTTCTTT. As protein: CAMTEAFF.